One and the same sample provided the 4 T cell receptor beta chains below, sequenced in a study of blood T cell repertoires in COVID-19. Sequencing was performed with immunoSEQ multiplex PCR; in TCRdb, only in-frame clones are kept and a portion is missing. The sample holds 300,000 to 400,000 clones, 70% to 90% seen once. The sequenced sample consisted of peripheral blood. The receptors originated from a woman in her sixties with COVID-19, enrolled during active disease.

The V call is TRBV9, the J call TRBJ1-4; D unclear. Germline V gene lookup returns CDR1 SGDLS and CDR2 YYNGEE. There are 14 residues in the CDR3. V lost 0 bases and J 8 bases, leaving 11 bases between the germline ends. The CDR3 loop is CASSVGPTFEKLFF. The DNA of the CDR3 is TGTGCCAGCAGCGTAGGACCGACTTTCGAAAAACTGTTTTTT.

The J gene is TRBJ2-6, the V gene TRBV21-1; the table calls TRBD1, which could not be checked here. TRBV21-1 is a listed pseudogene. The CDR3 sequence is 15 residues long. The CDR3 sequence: CASSKATVGANVLTF. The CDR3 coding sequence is TGTGCCAGCAGCAAAGCCACAGTTGGGGCCAACGTCCTGACTTTC.

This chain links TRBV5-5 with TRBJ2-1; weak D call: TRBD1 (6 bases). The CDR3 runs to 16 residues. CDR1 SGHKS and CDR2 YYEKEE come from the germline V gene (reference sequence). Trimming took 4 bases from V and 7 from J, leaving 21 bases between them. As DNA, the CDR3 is TGTGCCAGCAGCCTATCCCCTCGGACCCAGGGGAATGAGCAGTTCTTC. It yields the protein CASSLSPRTQGNEQFF.

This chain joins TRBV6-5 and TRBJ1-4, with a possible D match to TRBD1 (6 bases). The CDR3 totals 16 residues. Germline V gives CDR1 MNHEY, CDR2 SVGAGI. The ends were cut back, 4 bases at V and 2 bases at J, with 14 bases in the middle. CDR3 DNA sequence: TGTGCCAGCAGTTTTAAACACAGGGTCACTAATGAAAAACTGTTTTTT. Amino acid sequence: CASSFKHRVTNEKLFF.